These 23 T cell receptor beta chains came from one sample sequenced in a study of blood T cell repertoires in COVID-19. Clones were read by immunoSEQ multiplex PCR, and TCRdb kept only the in-frame ones, dropping some. The top ten clones hold around 10% of a sample with fewer than 400,000 clones, around nine tenths of them seen once. Sequencing input: PBMCs or T cells enriched from blood (not recorded which). Source of these receptors: a woman aged 45-59 years who had recovered from COVID-19.

This chain joins TRBV2 and TRBJ1-5, with D hard to call. With 1 base removed from V and 4 bases from J, the gap between germline ends came to 8 bases. The CDR3 loop spans 14 amino acids. The V gene's germline CDR1 is SNHLY and CDR2 FYNNEI. In nucleotides, the CDR3 is TGTGCCAGCAGTGAAGAAGCGGGAAATCAGCCCCAGCATTTT. Encoded protein: CASSEEAGNQPQHF. Together with reference TRBV2 and TRBJ1-5, the CDR3 gives the full variable domain: EPEVTQTPSHQVTQMGQEVILRCVPISNHLYFYWYRQILGQKVEFLVSFYNNEISEKSEIFDDQFSVERPDGSNFTLKIRSTKLEDSAMYFCASSEEAGNQPQHFGDGTRLSIL.

The chain links TRBV6-5 to TRBJ2-1; TRBD2 is a possible D gene (6 bases). CDR3 length equals 15 residues. V was shortened by 0 bases and J by 4 bases, with 10 bases between the two germline ends. The germline V gene has CDR1 MNHEY and CDR2 SVGAGI. The CDR3 nucleotides are TGTGCCAGCAGTTACTCGCCGGGAGTTTACAATGAGCAGTTCTTC. Translated, it gives CASSYSPGVYNEQFF.

CDR3 nucleotide sequence: TGTGCCAGCAGCTTGGCGGGGTTATACGAGCAGTACTTC. It codes for CASSLAGLYEQYF. The chain combines TRBV5-6 with TRBJ2-7; D is possibly TRBD2 (5 bases). CDR1 is SGHDT and CDR2 is YYEEEE in the germline V gene. The CDR3 loop spans 13 amino acids. Trimming took off 0 bases at V and 4 bases at J, with 8 bases between the two ends.

In nucleotides, the CDR3 is TGTGCCAGCAGGGGAGACAGGGTTGGCTACACCTTC. Translation: CASRGDRVGYTF. The gene calls are TRBV6-5 and TRBJ1-2, with 7 bases that match TRBD1. Germline V gene data show CDR1 as MNHEY and CDR2 as SVGAGI. The J segment lost 7 bases and the V segment lost 6 bases, leaving 5 bases of the junction unmatched. This CDR3 comprises 12 residues.

This chain joins TRBV4-3 and TRBJ2-1; unclear D gene. The V gene lost 0 bases and the J gene lost 6 bases, with 6 bases spanning the gap. This CDR3 comprises 13 residues. The germline V gene encodes CDR1 LGHNA and CDR2 YSLEER. This CDR3 is CASSQDPLNEQFF. The CDR3, as DNA: TGCGCCAGCAGCCAAGACCCCCTCAATGAGCAGTTCTTC.

The chain joins TRBV10-3 to TRBJ1-2; TRBD1 aligns across 9 bases. V lost 10 bases to trimming and J lost 0 bases; unmatched junction nucleotides: 6. CDR3 size: 14 residues. Germline loops: CDR1 ENHRY, CDR2 SYGVKD. This CDR3 reads CATQTGGPNYGYTF. The CDR3 bases are TGTGCCACCCAAACAGGGGGCCCTAACTATGGCTACACCTTC.

The genes are TRBV7-9 and TRBJ2-3, with 8 bases identical to TRBD1. V gave up 4 bases and J gave up 6 bases; unmatched junction bases: 15. CDR1 and CDR2 from the germline V gene are SEHNR and FQNEAQ (reference sequence). The CDR3 covers 17 residues. CDR3 in amino acids: CASSSIGQGALQDTQYF. Here the CDR3 DNA reads TGTGCCAGCAGCTCGATAGGGCAGGGGGCCCTACAGGATACGCAGTATTTT. The variable domain in full, completed from reference TRBV7-9 and TRBJ2-3, reads DTGVSQNPRHKITKRGQNVTFRCDPISEHNRLYWYRQTLGQGPEFLTYFQNEAQLEKSRLLSDRFSAERPKGSFSTLEIQRTEQGDSAMYLCASSSIGQGALQDTQYFGPGTRLTVL.

The chain joins TRBV18 to TRBJ1-1; D perhaps matches TRBD1 (6 bases). Germline CDR1 KGHSH, CDR2 LQKENI. V lost 2 bases and J lost 0, with 19 bases in between. The CDR3 is made up of 18 amino acids. The CDR3 nucleotides are TGTGCCAGCTCACCATATAGGACAGAAAGTACAATGAACACTGAAGCTTTCTTT. This codes for CASSPYRTESTMNTEAFF.

In the case of this clone: Other nucleotide sequences in the sample specify the same CDR3. The V gene is TRBV27, the J gene TRBJ1-1; 7 bases are a match to TRBD1. V was clipped by 3 bases and J by 0 bases; unmatched bases: 1. Germline-derived CDR1 and CDR2 are MNHEY and SMNVEV (reference sequence). The CDR3 runs 14 residues. This CDR3 is CASSLTGLNTEAFF. CDR3 coding DNA: TGTGCCAGCAGTTTGACAGGGTTGAACACTGAAGCTTTCTTT.

The chain uses TRBV11-2 and TRBJ2-2; 14 positions match TRBD2. This CDR3 is 18 amino acids long. The germline gives CDR1 SGHAT, CDR2 FQNNGV. J lost 0 bases, V lost 5 bases, and 5 bases had no gene match. The CDR3 loop reads CASSIRLAGGPNTGELFF. DNA for the CDR3: TGTGCCAGCAGCATCCGACTAGCGGGGGGGCCGAACACCGGGGAGCTGTTTTTT.

J is TRBJ2-1 and V is TRBV6-5, with a possible D match to TRBD2 (5 bases). The germline V and J ends were trimmed by 6 bases and 3 bases, with 9 bases remaining between them. Germline lookup yields CDR1 MNHEY and CDR2 SVGAGI. The CDR3 has 13 amino acids. CDR3 protein: CASRIRDYNEQFF. Here the CDR3 DNA reads TGTGCCAGCAGGATCCGGGACTACAATGAGCAGTTCTTC.

V is TRBV10-2 and J is TRBJ1-6; 9 bases agree with TRBD1. V was pared by 0 bases and J by 5 bases, with 14 bases of the junction left unmatched. The CDR3 has 20 amino acids. Germline loops: CDR1 WSHSY, CDR2 SAAADI. The CDR3 loop reads CASSESMGQGWVEDNSPLHF. DNA of the CDR3: TGCGCCAGCAGTGAGTCTATGGGACAGGGATGGGTAGAGGATAATTCACCCCTCCACTTT.

The gene calls are TRBV12-3 or TRBV12-4 and TRBJ1-5; D may be TRBD1 (5 bases). V lost 5 bases and J lost 7, with 9 bases in between. The CDR3 has 12 residues. The CDR3 loop is CASSPGFQPQHF. The CDR3, as DNA: TGTGCCAGCAGTCCAGGGTTCCAGCCCCAGCATTTT.

The chain recombines TRBV5-6 with TRBJ2-7, with TRBD1 matching 7 bases. The CDR3 loop spans 14 amino acids. Per the germline V gene, CDR1 is SGHDT and CDR2 is YYEEEE. The V and J ends lost 4 bases and 2 bases, in that order; junction bases with no gene match: 6. The CDR3 nucleotides are TGTGCCAGCAGCGGGACAGTTATAACCTACGAGCAGTACTTC. Translated: CASSGTVITYEQYF.

The gene calls are TRBV14 and TRBJ1-2; 7 bases agree with TRBD1. This CDR3 contains 14 residues. Germline CDR1 is SGHDN and CDR2 is FVKESK. V lost 1 base, J lost 7 bases, and 6 bases stayed unmatched. The CDR3 region has the DNA TGTGCCAGCAGCCAAGCGGACAGGAGCGGTGGCTACACCTTC. Translation gives CASSQADRSGGYTF. The full variable domain, its missing parts supplied by reference TRBV14 and TRBJ1-2, is EAGVTQFPSHSVIEKGQTVTLRCDPISGHDNLYWYRRVMGKEIKFLLHFVKESKQDESGMPNNRFLAERTGGTYSTLKVQPAELEDSGVYFCASSQADRSGGYTFGSGTRLTVV.

The chain joins TRBV18 to TRBJ1-3; D gene unclear. This CDR3 is built from 14 residues. Deletions cut 6 bases from V and 3 bases from J, with 12 bases between. Germline V gene data show CDR1 as KGHSH and CDR2 as LQKENI. CDR3 in amino acids: CASSRSQVGNTIYF. As DNA, the CDR3 is TGTGCCAGCTCCCGCAGTCAGGTTGGAAACACCATATATTTT. The entire variable domain, with the rest obtained from reference TRBV18 and TRBJ1-3, is as follows: NAGVMQNPRHLVRRRGQEARLRCSPMKGHSHVYWYRQLPEEGLKFMVYLQKENIIDESGMPKERFSAEFPKEGPSILRIQQVVRGDSAAYFCASSRSQVGNTIYFGEGSWLTVV.

The genes are TRBV6-5 and TRBJ1-6, with D possibly matching TRBD1 (5 bases). From germline, CDR1 is MNHEY and CDR2 SVGAGI. Trimming took 6 bases from V and 7 from J, leaving 10 bases between them. The length of the CDR3 is 13 residues. The DNA of the CDR3 is TGTGCCAGCAGCTTGACAGCGAATTCACCCCTCCACTTT. Protein product: CASSLTANSPLHF.

This chain uses TRBV5-5 with TRBJ1-1, with D perhaps TRBD1 (5 bases). V was trimmed by 2 bases and J by 4 bases, leaving 12 bases between them. Germline CDR1 is SGHKS and CDR2 is YYEKEE (reference sequence). This CDR3 contains 14 residues. CDR3 in amino acids: CASSFSGRVTEAFF. The DNA for the CDR3 is TGTGCCAGCAGCTTTTCAGGCAGGGTCACTGAAGCTTTCTTT.

The chain employs TRBV25-1 and TRBJ1-4; D uncertain. The length of the CDR3 is 12 residues. Trimming cost V 10 bases and J 4 bases, with 10 bases left between them. The V gene's germline CDR1 is MGHDK and CDR2 SYGVNS. CDR3 nucleotide sequence: TGTGCCACTGGGCAAGTTAATGAAAAACTGTTTTTT. Its translation is CATGQVNEKLFF.

This clone was seen once. This chain connects TRBV6-5 to TRBJ2-3, with TRBD2 matching over 10 bases. The CDR3 contains 15 residues. The V gene end was trimmed by 7 bases and the J gene end by 1 base; junction bases not matched to a gene: 5. Germline V gives CDR1 MNHEY, CDR2 SVGAGI. The CDR3 loop is CASIGTSARTDTQYF. In DNA form, the CDR3 reads TGTGCCAGCATCGGGACTAGCGCACGCACAGATACGCAGTATTTT.

This chain connects TRBV30 to TRBJ1-1; no reliable D call. CDR1 is GTSNPN, CDR2 SVGIG, per germline (reference sequence). The CDR3 is 11 residues long. Deletions cut 3 bases from V and 9 bases from J, with 11 bases between. CDR3 coding DNA: TGTGCCTGGAGGACCGGGATCCAAGCTTTCTTT. Residues: CAWRTGIQAFF. Full variable domain (remainder filled in from reference TRBV30 and TRBJ1-1): SQTIHQWPATLVQPVGSPLSLECTVEGTSNPNLYWYRQAAGRGLQLLFYSVGIGQISSEVPQNLSASRPQDRQFILSSKKLLLSDSGFYLCAWRTGIQAFFGQGTRLTVV.

The rearrangement links TRBV7-8 to TRBJ1-2; D unresolved. The CDR3 spans 12 residues. Trimming removed 6 bases from V and 2 bases from J, with 7 bases in between. Germline CDR1 and CDR2: SGHVS and FQNEAQ. CDR3 nucleotides: TGTGCCAGCAGTCAAATGAACTATGGCTACACCTTC. Translating it yields CASSQMNYGYTF.

This clone was seen a single time. The rearrangement joins TRBV5-6 to TRBJ1-1; D unresolved. The V and J ends lost 3 bases and 10 bases respectively, with 10 bases between them. The CDR3 runs 11 residues. Germline CDR1 reads SGHDT; CDR2 reads YYEEEE. This CDR3 reads CASSSGRSAFF. The CDR3 region has the DNA TGTGCCAGCAGCTCAGGCCGTTCAGCTTTCTTT.